This T cell receptor (beta chain) was found in a study of spatial heterogeneity in lung cancer. In the study overall: 72 TRACERx patients with early, untreated non-small cell lung cancer donated samples.

TCRdb reanalysed the 5' RACE reads using MiXCR and keeps one entry per CDR3 protein. Counted here are around 110,000 distinct CDR3 sequences, 12% occurring once; the ten biggest clones make up about 15%. This CDR3 is built from 14 residues. V lost 2 bases and J 3 bases, leaving 8 bases between the germline ends. Germline V gene data show CDR1 as KGHSH and CDR2 as LQKENI. This sample's time point: blood at routine non-recurrence follow-up after resection. Without sorting, whole RNA was sequenced from tumor, nontumor lung or frozen PBMC. This TCR was recovered from a male donor with early-stage non-small cell lung cancer. Sample: PBMCs, taken at follow-up. The chain has TRBV18 and TRBJ1-5, with no clear D. The CDR3: CASSPGPINQPQHF. DNA of the CDR3: TGTGCCAGCTCACCAGGACCGATCAATCAGCCCCAGCATTTT.